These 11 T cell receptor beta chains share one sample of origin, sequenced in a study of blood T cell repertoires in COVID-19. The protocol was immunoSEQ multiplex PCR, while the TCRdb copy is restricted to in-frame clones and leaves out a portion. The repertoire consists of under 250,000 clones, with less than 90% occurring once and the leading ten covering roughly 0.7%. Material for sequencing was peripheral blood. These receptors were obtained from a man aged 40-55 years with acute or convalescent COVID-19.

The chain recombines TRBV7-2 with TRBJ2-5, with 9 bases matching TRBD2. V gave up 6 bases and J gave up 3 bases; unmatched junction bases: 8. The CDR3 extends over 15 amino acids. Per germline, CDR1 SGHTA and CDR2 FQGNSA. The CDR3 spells CASRPSGAFEETQYF. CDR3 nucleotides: TGTGCCAGCAGACCTAGCGGGGCCTTCGAAGAGACCCAGTACTTC. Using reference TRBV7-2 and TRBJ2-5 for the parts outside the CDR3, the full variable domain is GAGVSQSPSNKVTEKGKDVELRCDPISGHTALYWYRQSLGQGLEFLIYFQGNSAPDKSGLPSDRFSAERTGGSVSTLTIQRTQQEDSAVYLCASRPSGAFEETQYFGPGTRLLVL.

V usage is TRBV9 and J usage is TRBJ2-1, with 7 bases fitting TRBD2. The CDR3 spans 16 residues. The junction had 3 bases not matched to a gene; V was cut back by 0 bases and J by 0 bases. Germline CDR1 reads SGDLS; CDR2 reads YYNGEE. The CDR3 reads CASSVGRTSSYNEQFF. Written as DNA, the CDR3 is TGTGCCAGCAGCGTAGGGAGGACTAGCTCCTACAATGAGCAGTTCTTC.

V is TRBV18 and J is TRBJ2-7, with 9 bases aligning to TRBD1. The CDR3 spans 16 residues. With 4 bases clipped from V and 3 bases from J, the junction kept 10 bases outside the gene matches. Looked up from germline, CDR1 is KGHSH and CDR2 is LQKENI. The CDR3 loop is CASSRNRDRDIYEQYF. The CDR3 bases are TGTGCCAGCTCACGAAACCGGGACAGGGACATCTACGAGCAGTACTTC. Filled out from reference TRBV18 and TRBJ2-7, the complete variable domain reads NAGVMQNPRHLVRRRGQEARLRCSPMKGHSHVYWYRQLPEEGLKFMVYLQKENIIDESGMPKERFSAEFPKEGPSILRIQQVVRGDSAAYFCASSRNRDRDIYEQYFGPGTRLTVT.

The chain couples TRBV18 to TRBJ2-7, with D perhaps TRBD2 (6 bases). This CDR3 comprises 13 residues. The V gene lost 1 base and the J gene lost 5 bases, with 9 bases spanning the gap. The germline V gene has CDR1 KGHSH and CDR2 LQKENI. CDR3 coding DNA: TGTGCCAGCTCACCACGTTCGGGGGACGAGCAGTACTTC. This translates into CASSPRSGDEQYF.

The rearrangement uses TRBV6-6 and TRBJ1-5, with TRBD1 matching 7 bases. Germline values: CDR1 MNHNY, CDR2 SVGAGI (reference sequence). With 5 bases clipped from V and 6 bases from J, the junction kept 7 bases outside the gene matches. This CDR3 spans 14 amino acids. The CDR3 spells CASSGSGGGQPQHF. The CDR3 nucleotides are TGTGCCAGCAGTGGCTCAGGGGGAGGTCAGCCCCAGCATTTT.

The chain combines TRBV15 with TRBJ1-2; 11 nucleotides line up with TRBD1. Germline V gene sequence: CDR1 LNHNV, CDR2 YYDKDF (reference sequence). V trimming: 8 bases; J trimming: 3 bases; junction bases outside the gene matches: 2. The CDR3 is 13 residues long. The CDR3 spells CATGDRGDYGYTF. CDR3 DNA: TGTGCCACCGGGGACAGGGGGGACTATGGCTACACCTTC.

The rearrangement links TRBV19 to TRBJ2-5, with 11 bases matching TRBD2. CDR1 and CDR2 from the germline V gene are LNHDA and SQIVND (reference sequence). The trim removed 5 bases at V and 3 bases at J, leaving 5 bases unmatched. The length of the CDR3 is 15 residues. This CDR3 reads CASSLGLAGKETQYF. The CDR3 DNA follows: TGTGCCAGTAGTCTCGGACTAGCGGGTAAAGAGACCCAGTACTTC.

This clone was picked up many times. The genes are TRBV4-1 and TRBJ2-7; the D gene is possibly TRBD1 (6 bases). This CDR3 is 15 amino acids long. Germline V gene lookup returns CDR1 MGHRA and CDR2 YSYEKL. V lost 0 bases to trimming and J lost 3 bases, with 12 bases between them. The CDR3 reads CASSQDLGQHYEQYF. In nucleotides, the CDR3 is TGCGCCAGCAGCCAAGATCTTGGACAGCACTACGAGCAGTACTTC.

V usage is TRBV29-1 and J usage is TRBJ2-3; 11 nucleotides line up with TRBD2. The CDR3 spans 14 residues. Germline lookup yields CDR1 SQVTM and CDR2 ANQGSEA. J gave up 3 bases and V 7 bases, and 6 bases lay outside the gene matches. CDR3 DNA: TGCAGCGACACCACTAGCGGGAGTACAGATACGCAGTATTTT. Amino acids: CSDTTSGSTDTQYF.

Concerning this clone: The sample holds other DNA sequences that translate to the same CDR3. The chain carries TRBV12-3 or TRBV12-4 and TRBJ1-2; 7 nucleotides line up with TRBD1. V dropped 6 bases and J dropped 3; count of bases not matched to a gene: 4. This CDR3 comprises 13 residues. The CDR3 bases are TGTGCCAGCAGGGCGGGGACAGACTATGGCTACACCTTC. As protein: CASRAGTDYGYTF.

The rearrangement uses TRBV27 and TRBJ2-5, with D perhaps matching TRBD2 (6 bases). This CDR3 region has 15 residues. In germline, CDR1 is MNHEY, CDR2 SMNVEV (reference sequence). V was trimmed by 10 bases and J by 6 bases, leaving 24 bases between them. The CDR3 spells CATSENRGGEQTQYF. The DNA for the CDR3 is TGTGCCACCTCAGAAAATCGGGGAGGAGAACAGACCCAGTACTTC.